The next 19 T cell receptor beta chains were all read from a single sample in a study of T cell repertoires in cytomegalovirus infection. These TCRs' antigens remain unknown. TCRdb reprocessed the reads with MiXCR, giving one entry per CDR3 protein. The sample shows 750,000 to 950,000 distinct CDR3 sequences, just under 30% of them seen only once. The sequencing here drew on cultured CD8+ T cells from PBMCs, taken from culture after CMV antigen stimulation. These TCRs come from a human donor in good health (CMV status not recorded). Some clones in this sample may be carry-over from other donors' samples.

V gene TRBV10-3 combines with J gene TRBJ1-3, with 7 nucleotides matching TRBD1. From germline, CDR1 is ENHRY and CDR2 SYGVKD. The V and J ends lost 5 bases and 4 bases, in that order; junction bases with no gene match: 17. The CDR3 sequence is 18 residues long. The CDR3 DNA reads as TGTGCCATCAGTACAAAGCTAACAGGGGACCTCGTCGGAAACACCATATATTTT. Its translation: CAISTKLTGDLVGNTIYF.

This clonotype was seen a few times. The chain employs TRBV11-2 and TRBJ2-3, with D unresolved. CDR1 is SGHAT, CDR2 FQNNGV, per germline. V lost 2 bases and J 3 bases, leaving 12 bases between the germline ends. The CDR3 totals 15 residues. The CDR3 bases are TGTGCCAGCAGCTTACGCGGCCCTAGGACAGATACGCAGTATTTT. Residues: CASSLRGPRTDTQYF.

V gene TRBV28 combines with J gene TRBJ2-2; D not resolved. The CDR3 length is 10 residues. The V and J ends lost 8 bases and 8 bases respectively, with 6 bases between them. In germline, CDR1 is MDHEN, CDR2 SYDVKM. The CDR3 coding sequence is TGTGCCAGCCAAAGGGGGGAGCTGTTTTTT. Translation: CASQRGELFF.

The V call is TRBV6-5, the J call TRBJ1-1; TRBD1 might be the D (5 bases). V lost 6 bases and J 0 bases, leaving 29 bases between the germline ends. Germline CDR1 reads MNHEY; CDR2 reads SVGAGI. The CDR3 has 20 amino acids. The CDR3 spells CASRAKDPAGSVDMNTEAFF. CDR3 DNA: TGTGCCAGCAGAGCCAAGGACCCGGCAGGGTCGGTGGACATGAACACTGAAGCTTTCTTT.

J is TRBJ2-1 and V is TRBV7-6; TRBD2 matches at 13 bases. Germline CDR1 is SGHVS and CDR2 is FNYEAQ. The CDR3 has 15 residues. Germline trimming cut 7 bases from V and 7 bases from J; bases unmatched to any gene: 7. CDR3 sequence reads: CASIALAGGRNEQFF. The DNA for the CDR3 is TGTGCCAGCATCGCACTAGCGGGGGGGAGGAATGAGCAGTTCTTC.

With regard to this clonotype: One junction end disagrees with the germline gene, perhaps due to a read error. V and J are TRBV6-6 and TRBJ2-1; D might be TRBD1 or TRBD2, each matching 6 bases. The CDR3 is made up of 12 amino acids. The germline V gene has CDR1 MNHNY and CDR2 SVGAGI (reference sequence). CDR3 bases: TGTGCCAGCAATTACGGGGGCTATGAGCAGTTCTTC. Its translation: CASNYGGYEQFF.

This chain links TRBV7-4 with TRBJ1-2, with a possible D match to TRBD1 (5 bases). Per germline, CDR1 SGHVT and CDR2 SQSDAQ. The CDR3 is 14 amino acids. Trimming left V 1 base short and J 7 bases short, with 13 bases between. CDR3 in amino acids: CASSLGLGALGYTF. CDR3 sequence (DNA): TGTGCCAGCAGCTTAGGACTAGGGGCGCTTGGCTACACCTTC.

This clonotype was observed at least ten times. This chain joins TRBV27 and TRBJ2-3; D is ambiguous. Trimming left V 3 bases short and J 1 base short, with 11 bases between. The CDR3 totals 15 residues. The germline CDR1 and CDR2 sequences are MNHEY and SMNVEV (reference sequence). CDR3 DNA: TGTGCCAGCAGTTTTGTGTTCGTGGGCACAGATACGCAGTATTTT. This codes for CASSFVFVGTDTQYF.

Concerning this clonotype: Germline and junction disagree at one end, which may indicate a read error. V is TRBV27 and J is TRBJ1-1; D possibly corresponds to TRBD1 (5 bases). This CDR3 region has 15 residues. Germline-derived CDR1 and CDR2 are MNHEY and SMNVEV (reference sequence). Here the CDR3 reads CANSFVGGANTEAFF. The DNA for the CDR3 is TGTGCCAACAGTTTCGTGGGGGGAGCGAACACTGAAGCTTTCTTT.

This clonotype has more than one count but fewer than ten. The rearrangement links TRBV6-1 to TRBJ2-1; the match to TRBD1 covers 7 bases. This CDR3 region has 16 residues. With 5 bases clipped from V and 6 bases from J, the junction kept 13 bases outside the gene matches. The germline CDR1 and CDR2 sequences are MNHNS and SASEGT. The CDR3: CASSFRTGDPTNEQFF. The CDR3 region has the DNA TGTGCCAGCAGTTTCCGGACAGGAGACCCTACCAATGAGCAGTTCTTC.

The chain is built from TRBV7-8 and TRBJ2-2, with 7 bases fitting TRBD2. The V gene's germline CDR1 is SGHVS and CDR2 FQNEAQ. With 1 base clipped from V and 5 bases from J, the junction kept 13 bases outside the gene matches. The CDR3 loop spans 18 amino acids. DNA of the CDR3: TGTGCCAGCAGCTTAGTTATTTGGGGGGGGACCGATACCGGGGAGCTGTTTTTT. It is translated as CASSLVIWGGTDTGELFF. Looking up the rest from reference TRBV7-8 and TRBJ2-2 gives the full variable domain: GAGVSQSPRYKVAKRGQDVALRCDPISGHVSLFWYQQALGQGPEFLTYFQNEAQLDKSGLPSDRFFAERPEGSVSTLKIQRTQQEDSAVYLCASSLVIWGGTDTGELFFGEGSRLTVL.

This clonotype was counted a few times. The J gene is TRBJ1-1, the V gene TRBV4-3; tentative D call: TRBD1 (6 bases). The V gene's germline CDR1 is LGHNA and CDR2 YSLEER. The germline V and J ends were trimmed by 4 bases and 13 bases, with 19 bases remaining between them. The length of the CDR3 is 13 residues. CDR3 sequence: CASSRQGARGVFF. The DNA for the CDR3 is TGCGCCAGCAGCCGCCAGGGTGCAAGGGGGGTTTTCTTT.

The chain is built from TRBV7-8 and TRBJ1-4; possible D gene TRBD1, 5 bases. The germline V gene encodes CDR1 SGHVS and CDR2 FQNEAQ. V dropped 5 bases and J dropped 8 bases, with 15 bases sitting between them. This CDR3 has 14 amino acids. The CDR3 DNA sequence: TGTGCCAGCAGCGCGGGACGCCGAGGGGAAAAACTGTTTTTT. This encodes CASSAGRRGEKLFF.

The rearrangement joins TRBV20-1 to TRBJ1-2; D uncertain. CDR3 length equals 13 residues. Deletions cut 6 bases from V and 2 bases from J, with 13 bases between. The germline V gene has CDR1 DFQATT and CDR2 SNEGSKA (reference sequence). For the CDR3, the DNA is TGCAGTGCCCCAGAAAGGGCCAACTATGGCTACACCTTC. Translating it yields CSAPERANYGYTF.

There are many counts of this clonotype. V is TRBV20-1 and J is TRBJ1-5; 9 nucleotides line up with TRBD1. The V gene's germline CDR1 is DFQATT and CDR2 SNEGSKA (reference sequence). The CDR3 sequence is 13 residues long. Trimming cost V 6 bases and J 6 bases; bases outside gene matches: 6. The CDR3 loop is CSAEGQGGQPQHF. In nucleotides, the CDR3 is TGCAGTGCCGAGGGACAGGGAGGTCAGCCCCAGCATTTT.

This clonotype was observed a handful of times. The chain carries TRBV12-3 or TRBV12-4 and TRBJ2-2; 7 nucleotides agree with TRBD1. V lost 3 bases and J lost 7; bases outside the gene matches: 2. The CDR3 sequence is 13 residues long. The CDR3 sequence: CASSLTGNGELFF. CDR3 bases: TGTGCCAGCAGTTTGACAGGGAACGGGGAGCTGTTTTTT.

The chain couples TRBV24-1 to TRBJ2-1; 11 nucleotides align to TRBD1. Germline CDR1 KGHDR, CDR2 SFDVKD. The trim removed 2 bases at V and 7 bases at J, leaving 0 bases unmatched. The CDR3 length is 14 residues. The CDR3 loop reads CATSDWDRGNEQFF. DNA for the CDR3: TGTGCCACCAGTGATTGGGACAGGGGGAATGAGCAGTTCTTC.

This clonotype has at least ten counts. This chain joins TRBV7-2 and TRBJ2-1; possibly TRBD2 for D (5 bases). The CDR3 has 15 amino acids. The V end lost 5 bases, the J end lost 4 bases, and 15 bases lay between the germline ends. The germline CDR1 and CDR2 sequences are SGHTA and FQGNSA. This CDR3 reads CASSPEGALYNEQFF. CDR3 bases: TGTGCCAGCAGCCCCGAGGGAGCCCTTTACAATGAGCAGTTCTTC.

This clonotype was seen a handful of times. V usage is TRBV27 and J usage is TRBJ2-7; D is ambiguous. The germline gives CDR1 MNHEY, CDR2 SMNVEV (reference sequence). The CDR3 has 14 amino acids. V lost 5 bases to trimming and J lost 0 bases, with 11 bases between them. The CDR3 loop reads CASSPTESSYEQYF. The CDR3 nucleotides are TGTGCCAGCAGTCCCACAGAGAGCTCCTACGAGCAGTACTTC.